One and the same sample provided the 32 T cell receptor beta chains below, sequenced in a study of CD8 T cells in ankylosing spondylitis (dated by TCRdb to 2016 to 2017). Receptor amplification or capture employed 5' RACE. Sequenced using an Illumina HiSeq 2500. TCRdb cleaned the public reads at Q25 with fastp, built clones with MiXCR and kept in-frame beta chains. Entries that share a CDR3 protein sequence are merged under the most common genes and DNA. Here the sample has about 340,000 distinct CDR3 sequences; roughly 14% occur a single time. Jointly, the top ten make up 0.95% to 1.4% of the sample. Sequencing used blood, either unsorted or a sorted T cell fraction (not recorded which). These receptors originate from a male donor with ankylosing spondylitis or in good health (not recorded which).

The chain recombines TRBV6-1 with TRBJ2-5; 12 nucleotides match TRBD2. The CDR3 is 15 amino acids. The J segment lost 6 bases and the V segment lost 5 bases, leaving 7 bases of the junction unmatched. Germline V lookup: CDR1 MNHNS, CDR2 SASEGT. The CDR3 is CASSPTSGGGKTQYF. DNA of the CDR3: TGTGCCAGCAGTCCGACTAGCGGGGGCGGGAAGACCCAGTACTTC.

This clonotype has at least ten counts. The chain recombines TRBV12-3 or TRBV12-4 with TRBJ2-7, with D possibly matching TRBD2 (6 bases). The ends were cut back, 5 bases at V and 4 bases at J, with 9 bases in the middle. The CDR3 has 12 residues. CDR3 DNA sequence: TGTGCCAGCAGTCTGGACTATTACGAGCAGTACTTC. It yields the protein CASSLDYYEQYF.

The table lists this clonotype with many counts. CDR3 residues: CASSPNRDQNTEAFF. The CDR3 DNA is TGTGCCAGCAGCCCCAACAGGGACCAGAACACTGAAGCTTTCTTT. The chain joins TRBV12-3 or TRBV12-4 to TRBJ1-1; D might be TRBD1 (6 bases). V lost 6 bases and J lost 1, with 15 bases in between. The CDR3 consists of 15 residues.

This clonotype was seen at least ten times. The V and J genes are TRBV5-1 and TRBJ2-3; D unclear. Germline-derived CDR1 and CDR2 are SGHRS and YFSETQ. The length of the CDR3 is 13 residues. Trimming shortened V by 3 bases and J by 2 bases, and 7 bases separated the two germline ends. Here the CDR3 reads CASSWVLTDTQYF. The CDR3 region has the DNA TGCGCCAGCAGCTGGGTTCTCACAGATACGCAGTATTTT.

The sample holds many counts of this clonotype. V is TRBV10-3 and J is TRBJ2-7; 10 bases match TRBD1. After removal of 2 bases from V and 0 bases from J, the junction contained 16 bases not matched to a gene. CDR3 size: 20 residues. Germline CDR1 is ENHRY and CDR2 is SYGVKD. This chain's CDR3 is CAISEPIVPGQGRSSYEQYF. DNA for the CDR3: TGTGCCATCAGTGAGCCGATCGTCCCGGGACAGGGGCGTAGCTCCTACGAGCAGTACTTC.

This clonotype has more than one count but fewer than ten. J is TRBJ2-7 and V is TRBV20-1; TRBD1 might be the D (6 bases). The V end was cut by 1 base, the J end by 0 bases, with 13 bases between. Germline V gene sequence: CDR1 DFQATT, CDR2 SNEGSKA (reference sequence). This CDR3 spans 15 amino acids. The chain's CDR3 is CSARVRTESSYEQYF. The DNA of the CDR3 is TGCAGTGCTAGAGTTCGGACAGAAAGCTCCTACGAGCAGTACTTC.

In its sample, this clonotype was seen a few times. The chain recombines TRBV5-1 with TRBJ1-6; D possibly corresponds to TRBD1 (6 bases). The CDR3 is made up of 15 amino acids. The germline V and J ends were trimmed by 4 bases and 2 bases, with 10 bases remaining between them. Germline CDR1 SGHRS, CDR2 YFSETQ. CDR3 loop: CASSLRTAYNSPLHF. DNA of the CDR3: TGCGCCAGCAGCCTACGGACAGCCTATAATTCACCCCTCCACTTT.

The V and J genes are TRBV10-3 and TRBJ2-6, with TRBD2 as a possible D gene (6 bases). This CDR3 has 15 amino acids. V was pared by 6 bases and J by 4 bases, with 13 bases between. Germline V CDR1 and CDR2: ENHRY, SYGVKD. CDR3 region: CAIRRGLGGANVLTF. Written as DNA, the CDR3 is TGTGCCATCAGGCGGGGACTTGGAGGGGCCAACGTCCTGACTTTC.

This clonotype was seen a few times. This chain uses TRBV12-3 or TRBV12-4 with TRBJ2-3; D not certain. V lost 3 bases and J 4 bases, leaving 14 bases between the germline ends. This CDR3 is built from 15 residues. CDR3 loop: CASSFGVPFADTQYF. DNA of the CDR3: TGTGCCAGCAGTTTTGGCGTCCCTTTCGCAGATACGCAGTATTTT.

This clonotype was seen more than once but under ten times. The chain employs TRBV5-1 and TRBJ2-3, with D perhaps matching TRBD2 (6 bases). V was clipped by 4 bases and J by 0 bases, with 12 bases between them. This CDR3 has 15 amino acids. CDR1 and CDR2 from the germline V gene are SGHRS and YFSETQ. The CDR3 protein is CASSPGTLSTDTQYF. CDR3 in DNA: TGCGCCAGCAGCCCGGGGACTCTTAGCACAGATACGCAGTATTTT.

The chain has TRBV20-1 and TRBJ2-1, with 8 positions matching TRBD2. Germline CDR1 is DFQATT and CDR2 is SNEGSKA (reference sequence). V lost 5 bases, J lost 12 bases, and 3 bases stayed unmatched. This CDR3 has 10 amino acids. CDR3 in DNA: TGCAGTGCTGTCCTAGCGGGGCAGTTCTTC. It translates to CSAVLAGQFF.

In its sample, this clonotype was seen a few times. The chain uses TRBV19 and TRBJ2-7, with a possible D match to TRBD2 (6 bases). V lost 10 bases and J lost 2, with 15 bases in between. The CDR3 covers 13 residues. The V gene's germline CDR1 is LNHDA and CDR2 SQIVND (reference sequence). This CDR3 reads CATRRRGTYEQYF. DNA for the CDR3: TGTGCCACTCGGAGGCGGGGAACCTACGAGCAGTACTTC. Complete variable domain (other parts from reference TRBV19 and TRBJ2-7): DGGITQSPKYLFRKEGQNVTLSCEQNLNHDAMYWYRQDPGQGLRLIYYSQIVNDFQKGDIAEGYSVSREKKESFPLTVTSAQKNPTAFYLCATRRRGTYEQYFGPGTRLTVT.

The chain is built from TRBV19 and TRBJ2-2, with 7 bases fitting TRBD1. Germline V gene sequence: CDR1 LNHDA, CDR2 SQIVND (reference sequence). CDR3 size: 16 residues. Germline trimming cut 6 bases from V and 4 bases from J; bases unmatched to any gene: 11. The CDR3 spells CASRPLRQGPTGELFF. The CDR3 DNA reads TGTGCCAGTAGACCCCTCCGACAGGGTCCCACCGGGGAGCTGTTTTTT.

This clonotype was seen at least ten times. This chain joins TRBV25-1 and TRBJ1-4, with 10 bases identical to TRBD1. The CDR3 is 12 residues long. Germline trimming cut 9 bases from V and 8 bases from J; bases unmatched to any gene: 3. Germline V lookup: CDR1 MGHDK, CDR2 SYGVNS. CDR3 region: CARTGGREKLFF. The CDR3 region has the DNA TGTGCCAGGACAGGGGGCAGGGAAAAACTGTTTTTT.

The chain employs TRBV20-1 and TRBJ2-2, with D hard to call. This CDR3 has 14 residues. The V gene lost 3 bases and the J gene lost 0 bases, with 8 bases spanning the gap. Germline V gene lookup returns CDR1 DFQATT and CDR2 SNEGSKA (reference sequence). The CDR3 bases are TGCAGTGCTAGTACAGAGTCGAACACCGGGGAGCTGTTTTTT. It is translated as CSASTESNTGELFF.

The CDR3 protein is CASGAGQGLAYEQYF. In nucleotides, the CDR3 is TGTGCTAGTGGTGCCGGACAGGGGTTAGCCTACGAGCAGTACTTC. This chain links TRBV12-5 with TRBJ2-7; 9 nucleotides align to TRBD1. This CDR3 spans 15 amino acids. The germline CDR1 and CDR2 sequences are LGHNT and FRNRAP. J lost 2 bases, V lost 5 bases, and 7 bases had no gene match.

This chain uses TRBV4-1 with TRBJ1-6; 7 nucleotides align to TRBD1. V lost 0 bases, J lost 9 bases, and 8 bases stayed unmatched. Germline V CDR1 and CDR2: MGHRA, YSYEKL. The CDR3 sequence is 16 residues long. CDR3 coding DNA: TGCGCCAGCAGCCAAGAACTACAGGGGTTAGGTTCACCCCTCCACTTT. Translated, it gives CASSQELQGLGSPLHF.

This clonotype was detected many times. V gene TRBV11-2 combines with J gene TRBJ2-5, with 7 bases matching TRBD1. V dropped 2 bases and J dropped 2; count of bases not matched to a gene: 2. The CDR3 loop spans 14 amino acids. The germline CDR1 and CDR2 sequences are SGHAT and FQNNGV. CDR3: CASSLNRGQETQYF. CDR3 DNA: TGTGCCAGCAGCTTAAACAGGGGACAAGAGACCCAGTACTTC.

The CDR3 here is CASSSRGGLSAFF. The CDR3 DNA reads TGTGCCAGCAGCTCCCGAGGGGGCTTATCAGCTTTCTTT. This chain joins TRBV7-9 and TRBJ1-1; 7 positions match TRBD1. The CDR3 has 13 amino acids. CDR1 and CDR2 from the germline V gene are SEHNR and FQNEAQ (reference sequence). V lost 4 bases and J lost 10; bases outside the gene matches: 9.

This CDR3 is CSVEFGVPYQETQYF. CDR3 nucleotides: TGCAGCGTTGAATTTGGTGTCCCTTACCAAGAGACCCAGTACTTC. J is TRBJ2-5 and V is TRBV29-1, with unresolved D. V shed 2 bases and J shed 0 bases, with 13 bases lying between them. The CDR3 totals 15 residues. Germline V CDR1 and CDR2: SQVTM, ANQGSEA. Using reference TRBV29-1 and TRBJ2-5 for the parts outside the CDR3, the full variable domain is SAVISQKPSRDICQRGTSLTIQCQVDSQVTMMFWYRQQPGQSLTLIATANQGSEATYESGFVIDKFPISRPNLTFSTLTVSNMSPEDSSIYLCSVEFGVPYQETQYFGPGTRLLVL.

This clonotype has more than one count but fewer than ten. The CDR3 sequence: CASSLGGNFYEQYF. Written as DNA, the CDR3 is TGCGCCAGCAGCTTGGGCGGAAATTTCTACGAGCAGTACTTC. The chain links TRBV5-1 to TRBJ2-7; D uncertain. Germline V CDR1 and CDR2: SGHRS, YFSETQ. The CDR3 loop spans 14 amino acids. Trimming took off 0 bases at V and 3 bases at J, with 10 bases between the two ends.

V is TRBV10-3 and J is TRBJ2-2; TRBD2 might be the D (6 bases). Trimming pared 6 bases from V and 8 bases from J, leaving 13 bases between. CDR3 length equals 13 residues. The germline V gene encodes CDR1 ENHRY and CDR2 SYGVKD. Here the CDR3 DNA reads TGTGCCATCAGCGAACTAGCTTCGGGGGAGCTGTTTTTT. Its translation is CAISELASGELFF.

This clonotype has more than one count but fewer than ten. A read error is possible here, since a much larger clone lies one base away. This sequence joins TRBV12-3 or TRBV12-4 and TRBJ2-2, with 8 bases identical to TRBD1. The CDR3 loop spans 15 amino acids. The CDR3 sequence is CASSLGQGATEELFF. DNA for the CDR3: TGTGCCAGCAGTTTAGGCCAGGGGGCTACCGAGGAGCTGTTTTTT.

This clonotype was picked up a small number of times. The rearrangement joins TRBV12-3 or TRBV12-4 to TRBJ1-1, with a tentative D call TRBD1 (5 bases). The V end lost 5 bases, the J end lost 6 bases, and 19 bases lay between the germline ends. This CDR3 spans 15 amino acids. CDR3 in amino acids: CASSARLGVVAEAFF. The DNA of the CDR3 is TGTGCCAGCAGTGCCAGGCTGGGGGTAGTTGCTGAAGCTTTCTTT.

The chain is built from TRBV20-1 and TRBJ1-3, with D possibly matching TRBD1 (6 bases). CDR1 is DFQATT, CDR2 SNEGSKA, per germline (reference sequence). CDR3 size: 14 residues. Trimming cost V 0 bases and J 2 bases, with 8 bases left between them. The CDR3 is CSAREGGPGNTIYF. CDR3 nucleotides: TGCAGTGCTAGAGAAGGGGGGCCTGGAAACACCATATATTTT.

V gene TRBV29-1 combines with J gene TRBJ2-4; unclear D gene. V lost 3 bases, J lost 0 bases, and 6 bases lay in between. CDR3 size: 13 residues. Per germline, CDR1 SQVTM and CDR2 ANQGSEA. Here the CDR3 reads CSVEERAKNIQYF. CDR3 nucleotide sequence: TGCAGCGTTGAGGAGAGAGCCAAAAACATTCAGTACTTC.

This clonotype has a handful of counts. The chain is built from TRBV5-1 and TRBJ1-2; tentatively, D is TRBD1 (5 bases). V shed 1 base and J shed 3 bases, with 13 bases lying between them. Germline lookup yields CDR1 SGHRS and CDR2 YFSETQ. This CDR3 contains 15 residues. CDR3 loop: CASSLRQFRDYGYTF. CDR3 nucleotides: TGCGCCAGCAGCTTGAGACAGTTCAGAGACTATGGCTACACCTTC.

This chain connects TRBV9 to TRBJ2-1; 9 nucleotides match TRBD2. This CDR3 is built from 17 residues. From germline, CDR1 is SGDLS and CDR2 YYNGEE. V dropped 0 bases and J dropped 9; count of bases not matched to a gene: 13. The CDR3 DNA sequence: TGTGCCAGCAGCGTAGGGAGGTCGGCGGGAGGGCAGGGTGAGCAGTTCTTC. It encodes CASSVGRSAGGQGEQFF.

V usage is TRBV7-9 and J usage is TRBJ2-1, with a tentative D call TRBD2 (5 bases). CDR1 and CDR2 (germline): SEHNR, FQNEAQ (reference sequence). The CDR3 consists of 12 residues. V gave up 4 bases and J gave up 10 bases, with 11 bases separating them. The CDR3: CASSYSAVEQFF. For the CDR3, the DNA is TGTGCCAGCAGCTATAGCGCAGTGGAGCAGTTCTTC.

This clonotype was detected only a few times. The V gene is TRBV12-3 or TRBV12-4, the J gene TRBJ1-1; D might be TRBD1 (5 bases). The CDR3 contains 15 residues. V gave up 8 bases and J gave up 0 bases, with 16 bases separating them. The CDR3 nucleotides are TGTGCCAGCCGCTCAGGGACTTTTTTGAACACTGAAGCTTTCTTT. Amino acids: CASRSGTFLNTEAFF.

The table lists this clonotype with a few counts. V usage is TRBV4-1 and J usage is TRBJ1-4; D gene unclear. CDR1 MGHRA and CDR2 YSYEKL come from the germline V gene. V was cut by 6 bases and J by 4 bases, with 15 bases left in between. This CDR3 has 15 amino acids. CDR3 bases: TGCGCCAGCAGGTTTAACACGGCGGTTAATGAAAAACTGTTTTTT. Its translation is CASRFNTAVNEKLFF.

The chain has TRBV6-5 and TRBJ2-7; the match to TRBD2 covers 11 bases. The germline gives CDR1 MNHEY, CDR2 SVGAGI. This CDR3 region has 19 residues. V was pared by 0 bases and J by 0 bases, with 10 bases of the junction left unmatched. The CDR3 spells CASSYSTSGRTPSSYEQYF. CDR3 nucleotide sequence: TGTGCCAGCAGTTACTCTACTAGCGGGAGAACCCCGAGCTCCTACGAGCAGTACTTC.